This T cell receptor beta chain was recovered during a study of shared clonotypes between healthy human individuals. The study's findings and limits: Memory subsets had estimated richness that was generally smaller than that of naive subsets.

About this clone: Antigen: not known.

This CDR3 contains 15 residues. Germline-derived CDR1 and CDR2 are SEHNR and FQNEAQ (reference sequence). The V and J ends lost 3 bases and 7 bases, in that order; junction bases with no gene match: 4. An assay was performed, and its level was deep. Produced via immunoSEQ multiplex PCR; TCRdb's table is partial and in-frame only. The repertoire holds more than 1 million clones, with approximately 80% as singletons. The TCR originated in a young man in good health. Some clones in this sample may be carry-over from other donors' samples. The chain has TRBV7-9 and TRBJ2-1, with 12 bases fitting TRBD2. The sample was memory CD4+ T cells from PBMCs. Subset here: CD45RA-negative fraction. The CDR3 spells CASSLGLAGGNEQFF. The DNA for the CDR3 is TGTGCCAGCAGCTTGGGGCTAGCGGGAGGGAATGAGCAGTTCTTC.